One sample yielded the 24 T cell receptor beta chains listed below, sequenced in a study of shared clonotypes between healthy human individuals. The protocol was immunoSEQ multiplex PCR, while the TCRdb copy is restricted to in-frame clones and leaves out a portion. In the table there are about 1.1 million clones, approximately 80% of which are singletons. The sample consisted of memory CD4+ T cells from PBMCs. Subset meaning: CD45RA-negative fraction. These receptor sequences come from a man in his late teens or twenties in good health. Some clones in this sample may be carry-over from other donors' samples.

This chain uses TRBV29-1 with TRBJ2-1; tentatively, D is TRBD2 (5 bases). Germline CDR1 and CDR2: SQVTM and ANQGSEA. The V end was cut by 3 bases, the J end by 0 bases, with 6 bases between. The CDR3 is made up of 13 amino acids. CDR3: CSVEGVSYNEQFF. DNA of the CDR3: TGCAGCGTTGAGGGAGTCTCCTACAATGAGCAGTTCTTC.

Notes on this clone: A read error may be the cause here, since a much bigger clone is one base away. V usage is TRBV30 and J usage is TRBJ1-3, with 7 bases lining up with TRBD1. Germline V gives CDR1 GTSNPN, CDR2 SVGIG (reference sequence). The trim removed 2 bases at V and 2 bases at J, leaving 12 bases unmatched. This CDR3 comprises 17 residues. The CDR3 DNA reads as TGTGCCTGGAGTATACTGGGGACAGCTTACCCTGGAAACACCATATATTTT. The encoded protein is CAWSILGTAYPGNTIYF.

The chain recombines TRBV5-1 with TRBJ1-2, with 8 bases matching TRBD1. Germline CDR1 SGHRS, CDR2 YFSETQ. Losses at the gene ends were 4 bases for V and 6 bases for J; bases not matched to a gene: 5. The CDR3 length is 13 residues. CDR3 in DNA: TGCGCCAGCAGCAGAGGACAGGGAGATGGCTACACCTTC. The encoded protein is CASSRGQGDGYTF.

This clone was detected once. The chain combines TRBV7-3 with TRBJ2-1, with 9 bases lining up with TRBD2. From germline, CDR1 is SGHTA and CDR2 FQGTGA. V lost 1 base to trimming and J lost 7 bases; unmatched junction nucleotides: 5. The length of the CDR3 is 15 residues. CDR3 protein: CASSLIAGELNEQFF. In nucleotides, the CDR3 is TGTGCCAGCAGCTTAATAGCGGGAGAGCTAAATGAGCAGTTCTTC.

The CDR3 is CASSLRSHTSTDTQYF. CDR3 sequence (DNA): TGTGCCAGCAGCTTGAGGTCCCATACTAGCACAGATACGCAGTATTTT. V and J are TRBV5-4 and TRBJ2-3, with unresolved D. Trimming took 1 base from V and 0 from J, leaving 12 bases between them. Germline V lookup: CDR1 SGHNT, CDR2 YYREEE (reference sequence). The CDR3 totals 16 residues.

The rearrangement links TRBV7-3 to TRBJ2-2; D might be TRBD2 (5 bases). The CDR3 loop spans 18 amino acids. Trimming took off 4 bases at V and 2 bases at J, with 20 bases between the two ends. From germline, CDR1 is SGHTA and CDR2 FQGTGA. CDR3 nucleotides: TGTGCCAGCAGCTCTGACGGACTGAAGCGACCTAACACCGGGGAGCTGTTTTTT. Its protein product is CASSSDGLKRPNTGELFF.

The J gene is TRBJ1-2, the V gene TRBV5-1; D gene unclear. The germline CDR1 and CDR2 sequences are SGHRS and YFSETQ. V dropped 1 base and J dropped 4 bases, with 17 bases sitting between them. The CDR3 spans 16 residues. The CDR3, as DNA: TGCGCCAGCAGCTTGAGGCCCCCGGCGGAACTCTATGGCTACACCTTC. It encodes CASSLRPPAELYGYTF.

The chain carries TRBV9 and TRBJ2-6, with a tentative D call TRBD2 (5 bases). The V gene lost 1 base and the J gene lost 3 bases, with 11 bases spanning the gap. The CDR3 is made up of 16 amino acids. Germline V gene lookup returns CDR1 SGDLS and CDR2 YYNGEE. The CDR3 loop reads CASSVKLDRGANVLTF. In DNA, the CDR3 is TGTGCCAGCAGCGTAAAACTAGACCGTGGGGCCAACGTCCTGACTTTC.

J is TRBJ2-3 and V is TRBV7-9; D is perhaps TRBD2 (5 bases). Trimming took off 3 bases at V and 6 bases at J, with 10 bases between the two ends. This CDR3 spans 13 amino acids. The germline CDR1 and CDR2 sequences are SEHNR and FQNEAQ (reference sequence). CDR3: CASSFRGSDTQYF. CDR3 bases: TGTGCCAGCAGCTTCCGAGGGTCGGATACGCAGTATTTT. The whole variable domain, filled in from reference TRBV7-9 and TRBJ2-3, reads DTGVSQNPRHKITKRGQNVTFRCDPISEHNRLYWYRQTLGQGPEFLTYFQNEAQLEKSRLLSDRFSAERPKGSFSTLEIQRTEQGDSAMYLCASSFRGSDTQYFGPGTRLTVL.

V is TRBV5-4 and J is TRBJ2-2; TRBD1 agrees at 8 bases. Trimming cost V 3 bases and J 4 bases; bases outside gene matches: 8. CDR1 is SGHNT and CDR2 is YYREEE in the germline V gene (reference sequence). The length of the CDR3 is 16 residues. CDR3 in amino acids: CASSSNRGWITGELFF. CDR3 nucleotide sequence: TGTGCCAGCAGCTCAAACAGGGGGTGGATCACCGGGGAGCTGTTTTTT.

This clone was observed a few times. This chain connects TRBV4-1 to TRBJ1-3, with D unclear. The germline CDR1 and CDR2 sequences are MGHRA and YSYEKL. V was pared by 4 bases and J by 1 base, with 11 bases between. This CDR3 is built from 15 residues. CDR3 nucleotides: TGCGCCAGCAGCCCTCCTGGGAGGTCTGGAAACACCATATATTTT. Amino acids: CASSPPGRSGNTIYF.

The chain joins TRBV6-1 to TRBJ1-2; D might be TRBD1 (5 bases). The V gene lost 0 bases and the J gene lost 8 bases, with 16 bases spanning the gap. The CDR3 has 15 amino acids. Germline lookup yields CDR1 MNHNS and CDR2 SASEGT. Here the CDR3 reads CASSEAGTRGGGYTF. DNA for the CDR3: TGTGCCAGCAGTGAAGCCGGGACGCGGGGCGGAGGCTACACCTTC.

The chain combines TRBV6-5 with TRBJ2-5; the match to TRBD2 covers 7 bases. Unmatched junction bases numbered 11, after V lost 6 bases and J lost 7 bases. CDR1 and CDR2 from the germline V gene are MNHEY and SVGAGI. This CDR3 has 14 amino acids. CDR3 nucleotides: TGTGCCAGCAGGAGGGACTACGCACGCGGGACCCAGTACTTC. Amino acids: CASRRDYARGTQYF.

The chain has TRBV5-4 and TRBJ2-3; D is uncertain. Germline values: CDR1 SGHNT, CDR2 YYREEE (reference sequence). The CDR3 runs to 15 residues. Trimming pared 5 bases from V and 2 bases from J, leaving 15 bases between. The CDR3 loop reads CASRSGSSATDTQYF. CDR3 DNA sequence: TGTGCCAGCAGGTCGGGCTCCTCGGCCACAGATACGCAGTATTTT.

The rearrangement uses TRBV10-3 and TRBJ1-5, with 11 bases lining up with TRBD1. Trimming removed 4 bases from V and 3 bases from J; junction bases left unmatched: 2. Per germline, CDR1 ENHRY and CDR2 SYGVKD. This CDR3 is 15 amino acids long. CDR3 protein: CAISVGQGDNQPQHF. In nucleotides, the CDR3 is TGTGCCATCAGTGTGGGACAGGGGGACAATCAGCCCCAGCATTTT.

The CDR3 nucleotides are TGTGCCAGCAGCCAAGTCAGGGACTTGAACACTGAAGCTTTCTTT. This sequence encodes CASSQVRDLNTEAFF. The rearrangement joins TRBV14 to TRBJ1-1; TRBD1 is a possible D gene (5 bases). Germline lookup yields CDR1 SGHDN and CDR2 FVKESK. The ends were cut back, 1 base at V and 0 bases at J, with 9 bases in the middle. The CDR3 spans 15 residues.

This clone was seen only a few times. The genes are TRBV7-2 and TRBJ2-2, with D possibly being TRBD2 (5 bases). The V end was cut by 1 base, the J end by 6 bases, with 9 bases between. Per the germline V gene, CDR1 is SGHTA and CDR2 is FQGNSA. The CDR3 totals 14 residues. CDR3 coding DNA: TGTGCCAGCAGCTTAGGGCGCGGGCCCGGGGAGCTGTTTTTT. It encodes CASSLGRGPGELFF.

The chain couples TRBV30 to TRBJ2-7; TRBD2 might be the D (5 bases). V lost 6 bases and J lost 2, with 14 bases in between. This CDR3 spans 13 amino acids. CDR1 and CDR2 (germline): GTSNPN, SVGIG (reference sequence). The CDR3 DNA is TGTGCCTGCCTACCCCCGGGAACCTACGAGCAGTACTTC. Protein product: CACLPPGTYEQYF. Supplemented by reference TRBV30 and TRBJ2-7, the full variable domain reads SQTIHQWPATLVQPVGSPLSLECTVEGTSNPNLYWYRQAAGRGLQLLFYSVGIGQISSEVPQNLSASRPQDRQFILSSKKLLLSDSGFYLCACLPPGTYEQYFGPGTRLTVT.

This clone was detected once. This specimen includes other DNA sequences encoding the same CDR3. The genes are TRBV28 and TRBJ1-2, with D possibly matching TRBD1 (5 bases). CDR1 and CDR2 (germline): MDHEN, SYDVKM. This CDR3 has 12 amino acids. V was shortened by 6 bases and J by 4 bases, with 9 bases between the two germline ends. This chain's CDR3 is CASSQGGYGYTF. CDR3 bases: TGTGCCAGCAGCCAGGGAGGCTATGGCTACACCTTC.

This clone was recorded once. The rearrangement joins TRBV7-3 to TRBJ2-2; 9 bases map to TRBD2. Germline assignment: CDR1 SGHTA and CDR2 FQGTGA. This CDR3 has 14 amino acids. J gave up 7 bases and V 3 bases, and 3 bases lay outside the gene matches. CDR3 sequence (DNA): TGTGCCAGCAGCTTGGTAGCGGGAGTCGGGGAGCTGTTTTTT. Translation: CASSLVAGVGELFF. The full variable domain, its missing parts supplied by reference TRBV7-3 and TRBJ2-2, is GAGVSQTPSNKVTEKGKYVELRCDPISGHTALYWYRQSLGQGPEFLIYFQGTGAADDSGLPNDRFFAVRPEGSVSTLKIQRTERGDSAVYLCASSLVAGVGELFFGEGSRLTVL.

V and J are TRBV5-6 and TRBJ2-7, with D possibly being TRBD2 (6 bases). Per the germline V gene, CDR1 is SGHDT and CDR2 is YYEEEE. Trimming removed 2 bases at V and 1 base at J, with 10 bases between. The CDR3 runs 14 residues. The CDR3 loop reads CASSFRSGSYEQYF. The CDR3, as DNA: TGTGCCAGCAGCTTCCGTAGCGGATCCTACGAGCAGTACTTC. The full variable domain, rest sourced from reference TRBV5-6 and TRBJ2-7, is DAGVTQSPTHLIKTRGQQVTLRCSPKSGHDTVSWYQQALGQGPQFIFQYYEEEERQRGNFPDRFSGHQFPNYSSELNVNALLLGDSALYLCASSFRSGSYEQYFGPGTRLTVT.

In its sample, this clone was seen a few times. This chain joins TRBV9 and TRBJ1-3; the D is unclear. CDR1 is SGDLS, CDR2 YYNGEE, per germline. This CDR3 comprises 13 residues. The V gene lost 4 bases and the J gene lost 8 bases, with 13 bases spanning the gap. The CDR3: CASSIRMEDTIYF. The CDR3 DNA reads TGTGCCAGCAGCATCCGTATGGAAGACACCATATATTTT.

The chain combines TRBV7-2 with TRBJ2-3; 10 nucleotides agree with TRBD2. V dropped 2 bases and J dropped 2; count of bases not matched to a gene: 4. The CDR3 length is 16 residues. Germline values: CDR1 SGHTA, CDR2 FQGNSA. Here the CDR3 reads CASSLRGLAYTDTQYF. CDR3 DNA sequence: TGTGCCAGCAGCTTAAGGGGACTAGCGTACACAGATACGCAGTATTTT.

The V and J genes are TRBV7-2 and TRBJ2-5; tentatively, D is TRBD1 (5 bases). This CDR3 has 14 residues. CDR1 and CDR2 from the germline V gene are SGHTA and FQGNSA. Trimming pared 1 base from V and 2 bases from J, leaving 8 bases between. CDR3 nucleotides: TGTGCCAGCAGCTTAGGGGCAGGGCAAGAGACCCAGTACTTC. Protein product: CASSLGAGQETQYF.